This section outlines one T cell receptor (beta chain) sequence together with its context. These data come from a study of blood T cell repertoires in COVID-19. CDR3 size: 13 residues. V was clipped by 2 bases and J by 4 bases, with 5 bases between them. From germline, CDR1 is SEHNR and CDR2 FQNEAQ (reference sequence). Assay used: immunoSEQ multiplex PCR; TCRdb lists only in-frame clones, some missing. The repertoire has around 250,000 clones, over 75% of them found once; the top ten carry over 1.5%. Sequencing was performed on PBMCs or T cells enriched from blood (not recorded which). This receptor was taken from a woman aged 50 to 60 who had recovered from COVID-19. The chain uses TRBV7-9 and TRBJ1-4; D is ambiguous. Written as DNA, the CDR3 is TGTGCCAGCAGCTTACAGGTTAATGAAAAACTGTTTTTT. It encodes CASSLQVNEKLFF.